The 27 T cell receptor beta chains below come from one sample, sequenced in a study of T cells in Graves' hyperthyroidism and ophthalmopathy. From RNA transcripts, TCR beta CDR3 regions were amplified. Using the HTBI primer set, a first-round RT-PCR was run on the TCR CDR3. TCRdb processed the multiplex PCR reads anew with MiXCR; each CDR3 protein has one entry. Of about 400,000 distinct CDR3 sequences listed, 15% are singletons. Material: blood. These receptors all stem from a woman younger than 45 with Graves' hyperthyroidism.

This clonotype was picked up a small number of times. The rearrangement uses TRBV20-1 and TRBJ1-2; D remains unclear. Trimming left V 0 bases short and J 6 bases short, with 2 bases between. This CDR3 contains 10 residues. Germline-derived CDR1 and CDR2 are DFQATT and SNEGSKA (reference sequence). The CDR3 coding sequence is TGCAGTGCTAGAGAGAATGGCTACACCTTC. Translation gives CSARENGYTF.

In its sample, this clonotype was seen many times. The J gene is TRBJ2-1, the V gene TRBV24-1; D remains unclear. This CDR3 is 14 amino acids long. Germline V lookup: CDR1 KGHDR, CDR2 SFDVKD. V dropped 2 bases and J dropped 6 bases, with 10 bases sitting between them. The CDR3 spells CATSDYWATNEQFF. The CDR3 bases are TGTGCCACCAGTGATTATTGGGCTACCAATGAGCAGTTCTTC.

This clonotype was seen at least ten times. The CDR3 DNA sequence: TGTGCCAGCAGATTGGGGGCCCAAGAGACCCAGTACTTC. This codes for CASRLGAQETQYF. The V and J genes are TRBV3-1 and TRBJ2-5; TRBD1 is a possible D gene (6 bases). This CDR3 contains 13 residues. V was pared by 6 bases and J by 1 base, with 9 bases between. CDR1 LGHDT and CDR2 YNNKEL come from the germline V gene (reference sequence).

This CDR3 reads CSARVGPSDTQYF. DNA of the CDR3: TGCAGTGCTAGAGTCGGCCCATCAGATACGCAGTATTTT. The V and J genes are TRBV20-1 and TRBJ2-3; no definite D call. The V gene's germline CDR1 is DFQATT and CDR2 SNEGSKA (reference sequence). The CDR3 covers 13 residues. Trimming stripped 1 base from V and 4 bases from J, with 9 bases between.

Many counts were recorded for this clonotype. The rearrangement links TRBV28 to TRBJ1-2; D might be TRBD1 (5 bases). Germline V gene lookup returns CDR1 MDHEN and CDR2 SYDVKM. This CDR3 is 13 amino acids long. V was shortened by 8 bases and J by 8 bases, with 18 bases between the two germline ends. The DNA for the CDR3 is TGTGCCAGCTCGTGGCTGCGGGGGAGCGGCTACACCTTC. Its protein is CASSWLRGSGYTF.

This clonotype has only one observation. A read error may be the cause here, since a much bigger clone is one base away. The CDR3 nucleotides read TGCAGTCCTAGAGTTGGGGGGGGTGAAAAACTGTTTTTT. Translation gives CSPRVGGGEKLFF. The chain has TRBV20-1 and TRBJ1-4; possibly TRBD1 for D (5 bases). Germline CDR1 DFQATT, CDR2 SNEGSKA (reference sequence). The CDR3 has 13 amino acids.

This clonotype was counted many times. V is TRBV7-9 and J is TRBJ2-5; D is possibly TRBD1 (6 bases). Trimming took off 1 base at V and 2 bases at J, with 14 bases between the two ends. Looked up from germline, CDR1 is SEHNR and CDR2 is FQNEAQ (reference sequence). The CDR3 has 16 residues. The DNA of the CDR3 is TGTGCCAGCAGCTTAGGGGCCCTCGGACAGCAAGAGACCCAGTACTTC. Translating it yields CASSLGALGQQETQYF.

This chain links TRBV7-2 with TRBJ2-3; D possibly matches TRBD1 or TRBD2 (5 bases each). This CDR3 comprises 15 residues. The germline V gene has CDR1 SGHTA and CDR2 FQGNSA. The V and J ends lost 5 bases and 1 base respectively, with 13 bases between them. The DNA of the CDR3 is TGTGCCAGCAGCCCCGGGGCAGGACGCACAGATACGCAGTATTTT. Protein product: CASSPGAGRTDTQYF.

Many counts were recorded for this clonotype. The gene calls are TRBV3-1 and TRBJ2-7; possibly TRBD1 for D (5 bases). CDR1 LGHDT and CDR2 YNNKEL come from the germline V gene (reference sequence). V was clipped by 3 bases and J by 3 bases, with 9 bases between them. The CDR3 covers 13 residues. The CDR3 DNA sequence: TGTGCCAGCAGCCAGGGGCTAAACTACGAGCAGTACTTC. Amino acid sequence: CASSQGLNYEQYF.

This clonotype was seen at least ten times. The genes are TRBV28 and TRBJ1-1, with D maybe TRBD1 (5 bases). The CDR3 has 11 residues. The V and J ends lost 5 bases and 10 bases respectively, with 11 bases between them. Germline values: CDR1 MDHEN, CDR2 SYDVKM. CDR3 protein: CASSLREVAFF. The CDR3, as DNA: TGTGCCAGCAGTCTCAGGGAGGTAGCTTTCTTT.

The table lists this clonotype with many counts. J is TRBJ1-6 and V is TRBV28; 7 bases fit TRBD1. CDR3 length: 15 residues. Looked up from germline, CDR1 is MDHEN and CDR2 is SYDVKM. V was clipped by 7 bases and J by 5 bases; unmatched bases: 8. This CDR3 is CASTSTGRNNSPLHF. As DNA, the CDR3 is TGTGCCAGCACTTCGACAGGGCGAAATAATTCACCCCTCCACTTT.

The chain has TRBV3-1 and TRBJ2-2, with D uncertain. Germline V gives CDR1 LGHDT, CDR2 YNNKEL (reference sequence). The CDR3 runs 13 residues. V dropped 8 bases and J dropped 5 bases, with 12 bases sitting between them. The CDR3 loop is CASQNSYTGELFF. CDR3 coding DNA: TGTGCCAGCCAGAACTCTTATACCGGGGAGCTGTTTTTT. Full variable domain (missing parts from reference TRBV3-1 and TRBJ2-2): DTAVSQTPKYLVTQMGNDKSIKCEQNLGHDTMYWYKQDSKKFLKIMFSYNNKELIINETVPNRFSPKSPDKAHLNLHINSLELGDSAVYFCASQNSYTGELFFGEGSRLTVL.

CDR3 amino acids: CASSTSGTIGGYTF. In DNA form, the CDR3 reads TGTGCCAGCAGTACATCCGGGACGATTGGTGGCTACACCTTC. V is TRBV27 and J is TRBJ1-2, with a possible D match to TRBD1 (5 bases). This CDR3 has 14 residues. The V gene's germline CDR1 is MNHEY and CDR2 SMNVEV (reference sequence). V shed 5 bases and J shed 7 bases, with 17 bases lying between them.

The chain links TRBV30 to TRBJ1-2, with D uncertain. V shed 8 bases and J shed 8 bases, with 18 bases lying between them. This CDR3 spans 12 amino acids. The germline gives CDR1 GTSNPN, CDR2 SVGIG (reference sequence). CDR3 residues: CAGLVGAKGYTF. The CDR3 DNA follows: TGTGCCGGATTAGTTGGAGCTAAAGGCTACACCTTC. The full variable domain, its missing parts supplied by reference TRBV30 and TRBJ1-2, is SQTIHQWPATLVQPVGSPLSLECTVEGTSNPNLYWYRQAAGRGLQLLFYSVGIGQISSEVPQNLSASRPQDRQFILSSKKLLLSDSGFYLCAGLVGAKGYTFGSGTRLTVV.

This clonotype was counted at least ten times. This chain uses TRBV11-3 with TRBJ2-1; D may be TRBD1 (5 bases). Deletions cut 1 base from V and 9 bases from J, with 13 bases between. Germline CDR1 and CDR2: SGHNT and YENEEA. This CDR3 comprises 14 residues. CDR3 bases: TGTGCCAGCAGCTTAGCCGCAGGGCTGGGTGAGCAGTTCTTC. Protein: CASSLAAGLGEQFF.

Only a few counts were recorded for this clonotype. This sequence joins TRBV7-9 and TRBJ2-4; 8 bases fit TRBD1. CDR1 is SEHNR and CDR2 is FQNEAQ in the germline V gene (reference sequence). This CDR3 has 22 amino acids. With V trimmed by 4 bases and J by 3 bases, 26 bases remained unmatched. The CDR3 coding sequence is TGTGCCAGCAGCTCTCAAACTAGTATCCCGGGACAGGAGCCATCACACAAAAACATTCAGTACTTC. Translation: CASSSQTSIPGQEPSHKNIQYF.

This clonotype has ten or more counts. CDR3 bases: TGTGCCAGCTCACCACCCGAGACAGGAGCGGCTTCACCCCTCCACTTT. It is translated as CASSPPETGAASPLHF. The V gene is TRBV18, the J gene TRBJ1-6, with D possibly matching TRBD1 (6 bases). Per germline, CDR1 KGHSH and CDR2 LQKENI. Trimming removed 0 bases from V and 9 bases from J, with 15 bases in between. This CDR3 region has 16 residues.

This clonotype was detected ten times or more. The rearrangement links TRBV30 to TRBJ2-3; the match to TRBD2 covers 7 bases. This CDR3 is built from 13 residues. Germline V lookup: CDR1 GTSNPN, CDR2 SVGIG (reference sequence). The V and J ends lost 5 bases and 1 base, in that order; junction bases with no gene match: 3. Here the CDR3 DNA reads TGTGCCTGGGCGGGAGCTCGCACAGATACGCAGTATTTT. Amino acids: CAWAGARTDTQYF.

The chain uses TRBV7-2 and TRBJ2-3, with TRBD2 matching 10 bases. The germline V gene has CDR1 SGHTA and CDR2 FQGNSA. Trimming at V came to 0 bases and at J to 1 base, leaving 7 bases not matched to a gene. The CDR3 loop spans 18 amino acids. Written as DNA, the CDR3 is TGTGCCAGCAGCTTAGCGCTTTTAGCGGGAGGAGGCACAGATACGCAGTATTTT. Its translation is CASSLALLAGGGTDTQYF.

This clonotype was counted ten times or more. J is TRBJ1-1 and V is TRBV2; D might be TRBD1 (6 bases). The CDR3 totals 14 residues. Looked up from germline, CDR1 is SNHLY and CDR2 is FYNNEI. Trimming stripped 7 bases from V and 3 bases from J, with 15 bases between. The CDR3 here is CASNSQGSDTEAFF. For the CDR3, the DNA is TGTGCCAGCAACTCACAGGGATCAGACACTGAAGCTTTCTTT.

This clonotype was counted only a few times. The rearrangement uses TRBV5-1 and TRBJ2-7, with a weak D call TRBD1 (6 bases). The germline V gene encodes CDR1 SGHRS and CDR2 YFSETQ. The CDR3 is 15 residues long. V lost 5 bases and J 2 bases, leaving 17 bases between the germline ends. For the CDR3, the DNA is TGCGCCAGCAGTCGGAGCGGAGAGGGGGCCTACGAGCAGTACTTC. This sequence encodes CASSRSGEGAYEQYF.

The chain carries TRBV7-9 and TRBJ1-2, with D maybe TRBD1 (5 bases). Trimming shortened V by 7 bases and J by 0 bases, and 21 bases separated the two germline ends. CDR3 size: 17 residues. The germline gives CDR1 SEHNR, CDR2 FQNEAQ (reference sequence). The chain's CDR3 is CASNSPRYAGPNYGYTF. Written as DNA, the CDR3 is TGTGCCAGCAACTCCCCGCGGTACGCAGGGCCTAACTATGGCTACACCTTC.

V usage is TRBV9 and J usage is TRBJ2-3; TRBD1 agrees at 8 bases. Looked up from germline, CDR1 is SGDLS and CDR2 is YYNGEE. CDR3 length equals 15 residues. Germline trimming cut 4 bases from V and 0 bases from J; bases unmatched to any gene: 4. The CDR3: CASSRTGISTDTQYF. CDR3 in DNA: TGTGCCAGCAGCCGGACAGGGATTAGCACAGATACGCAGTATTTT.

This clonotype was seen ten or more times. The V call is TRBV5-1, the J call TRBJ1-2, with 8 bases lining up with TRBD1. Trimming removed 3 bases from V and 3 bases from J; junction bases left unmatched: 16. The CDR3 has 18 residues. Germline loops: CDR1 SGHRS, CDR2 YFSETQ. The CDR3 bases are TGCGCCAGCAGCTCTCCCGGGACAGGACCCCCGAGGGACTATGGCTACACCTTC. Translating it yields CASSSPGTGPPRDYGYTF.

The chain recombines TRBV7-2 with TRBJ1-5; no clear D gene. The germline V gene has CDR1 SGHTA and CDR2 FQGNSA. V was pared by 5 bases and J by 1 base, with 6 bases between. This CDR3 comprises 13 residues. The CDR3 loop is CASSRESNQPQHF. CDR3 DNA sequence: TGTGCCAGCAGCCGGGAGAGCAATCAGCCCCAGCATTTT.

J is TRBJ2-1 and V is TRBV9; no firm D call. Trimming shortened V by 4 bases and J by 2 bases, and 10 bases separated the two germline ends. CDR1 SGDLS and CDR2 YYNGEE come from the germline V gene. CDR3 length: 14 amino acids. DNA for the CDR3: TGTGCCAGCAGCAGAGTGGGAACCTACAATGAGCAGTTCTTC. This encodes CASSRVGTYNEQFF.

This clonotype was observed a few times. The chain is built from TRBV20-1 and TRBJ2-3; D remains ambiguous. CDR1 and CDR2 from the germline V gene are DFQATT and SNEGSKA (reference sequence). The V gene lost 6 bases and the J gene lost 3 bases, with 7 bases spanning the gap. CDR3 size: 11 residues. CDR3 nucleotide sequence: TGCAGTGCCCTTGGTACAGATACGCAGTATTTT. Amino acid sequence: CSALGTDTQYF.